These 25 T cell receptor beta chains were all obtained from the same sample, sequenced in a study of blood T cells in healthy people across ages. Primers used in a second PCR of about 7 to 11 cycles were a sample-barcoded 5' primer and a J-beta primer mix. TCRdb re-derived calls from the 5' RACE reads in MiXCR, one entry per CDR3 protein. This table has about 1.1 million distinct CDR3 sequences, around two fifths appearing once. The sequenced sample consisted of blood. Receptor source: a man aged 18 to 30 in good health.

This clonotype showed up just a few times. The chain recombines TRBV14 with TRBJ1-2; no clear D gene. Trimming shortened V by 2 bases and J by 1 base, and 5 bases separated the two germline ends. CDR3 size: 13 residues. Germline CDR1 is SGHDN and CDR2 is FVKESK. The CDR3 loop reads CASSQFLNYGYTF. In DNA, the CDR3 is TGTGCCAGCAGCCAATTTCTTAACTATGGCTACACCTTC.

This clonotype was counted only a few times. This chain joins TRBV6-5 and TRBJ1-5; D is undetermined. Germline lookup yields CDR1 MNHEY and CDR2 SVGAGI. This CDR3 is 12 amino acids long. Deletions cut 8 bases from V and 2 bases from J, with 7 bases between. CDR3 protein: CASGPGNQPQHF. DNA of the CDR3: TGTGCCAGCGGGCCAGGCAATCAGCCCCAGCATTTT.

This sequence joins TRBV9 and TRBJ2-7; TRBD2 matches at 11 bases. This CDR3 contains 16 residues. CDR1 is SGDLS and CDR2 is YYNGEE in the germline V gene. Unmatched junction bases numbered 6, after V lost 4 bases and J lost 0 bases. The chain's CDR3 is CASSPGGLADSYEQYF. The CDR3 region has the DNA TGTGCCAGCAGCCCAGGGGGACTAGCGGACTCCTACGAGCAGTACTTC.

On this clonotype: This may be a read error: a much more frequent sequence differs by one nucleotide. The J gene is TRBJ1-1, the V gene TRBV20-1, with a weak D call TRBD1 (5 bases). The CDR3 extends over 14 amino acids. Between the trimmed V and J ends, which lost 5 bases and 4 bases, there was a span of 17 bases. Germline loops: CDR1 DFQATT, CDR2 SNEGSKA (reference sequence). CDR3 nucleotides: TGCAGTGCTCGCTCGGGACGGATGAGCACTGAAGCTTTCTTT. Translated: CSARSGRMSTEAFF.

This clonotype has more than one count but fewer than ten. The J gene is TRBJ2-4, the V gene TRBV4-2; D uncertain. Looked up from germline, CDR1 is LGHNA and CDR2 is YNFKEQ. The CDR3 length is 16 residues. V shed 1 base and J shed 0 bases, with 10 bases lying between them. CDR3 bases: TGTGCCAGCAGCCAAGGCAGTGAATTAGCCAAAAACATTCAGTACTTC. Translating gives CASSQGSELAKNIQYF.

The J gene is TRBJ2-5, the V gene TRBV7-6; D might be TRBD1 (5 bases). CDR1 is SGHVS and CDR2 is FNYEAQ in the germline V gene. This CDR3 has 16 amino acids. The ends were cut back, 1 base at V and 4 bases at J, with 16 bases in the middle. CDR3 nucleotide sequence: TGTGCCAGCAGCTTAGATGACAGTGCCTTAAGAGAGACCCAGTACTTC. Residues: CASSLDDSALRETQYF.

This chain's CDR3 is CASSFRASGALLNYNEQFF. The CDR3 nucleotides read TGTGCCAGCAGTTTCAGGGCTAGCGGGGCCCTCTTAAACTACAATGAGCAGTTCTTC. The V gene is TRBV27, the J gene TRBJ2-1; 9 bases are shared with TRBD2. Looked up from germline, CDR1 is MNHEY and CDR2 is SMNVEV (reference sequence). V trimming: 3 bases; J trimming: 3 bases; junction bases outside the gene matches: 15. The CDR3 has 19 residues.

This clonotype turned up a few times. The chain employs TRBV25-1 and TRBJ1-2; the match to TRBD1 covers 7 bases. The germline gives CDR1 MGHDK, CDR2 SYGVNS. There are 13 residues in the CDR3. V lost 2 bases to trimming and J lost 7 bases; unmatched junction nucleotides: 4. CDR3 in amino acids: CASSELGGFGYTF. The CDR3 DNA reads as TGTGCCAGCAGTGAACTAGGGGGCTTTGGCTACACCTTC.

This clonotype was counted between two and nine times. The rearrangement uses TRBV12-3 or TRBV12-4 and TRBJ1-2; a weak D match, TRBD1 (5 bases). V lost 7 bases and J lost 5, with 8 bases in between. This CDR3 contains 11 residues. The CDR3 DNA is TGTGCCAGCACGGGGGTGTATGGCTACACCTTC. It encodes CASTGVYGYTF.

This chain joins TRBV6-2 or TRBV6-3 and TRBJ2-3; D perhaps matches TRBD2 (6 bases). The CDR3 runs 12 residues. The V end lost 5 bases, the J end lost 8 bases, and 11 bases lay between the germline ends. CDR1 is MNHEY, CDR2 SVGEGT, per germline. The CDR3 DNA follows: TGTGCCAGCAGTAACCCGGAGGGTACGCAGTATTTT. Its translation: CASSNPEGTQYF.

This rearrangement joins TRBV9 to TRBJ2-3; D is unresolved. The CDR3 runs 15 residues. Between the trimmed V and J ends, which lost 4 bases and 2 bases, there was a span of 14 bases. CDR1 is SGDLS and CDR2 is YYNGEE in the germline V gene. The CDR3 coding sequence is TGTGCCAGCAGCTCATCGACCGGCTCCACAGATACGCAGTATTTT. It codes for CASSSSTGSTDTQYF.

V is TRBV4-2 and J is TRBJ2-3, with 10 bases identical to TRBD2. This CDR3 has 19 amino acids. Trimming cost V 0 bases and J 7 bases; bases outside gene matches: 16. The V gene's germline CDR1 is LGHNA and CDR2 YNFKEQ. The CDR3 sequence: CASSQDSIPWASGGYTQYF. DNA of the CDR3: TGTGCCAGCAGCCAAGATTCTATCCCTTGGGCTAGCGGGGGTTATACGCAGTATTTT.

V is TRBV7-2 and J is TRBJ1-2; the D gene is possibly TRBD1 (6 bases). Trimming cost V 4 bases and J 3 bases, with 15 bases left between them. The CDR3 consists of 15 residues. The germline V gene has CDR1 SGHTA and CDR2 FQGNSA. CDR3 DNA sequence: TGTGCCAGCAGCTCAGTCAGGGGATCCGACTATGGCTACACCTTC. It translates to CASSSVRGSDYGYTF.

Many counts were recorded for this clonotype. This chain joins TRBV4-1 and TRBJ1-2, with D perhaps matching TRBD1 (5 bases). Germline V gene sequence: CDR1 MGHRA, CDR2 YSYEKL. CDR3 length: 17 residues. Trimming left V 1 base short and J 4 bases short, with 19 bases between. DNA for the CDR3: TGCGCCAGCAGCCAAGGCCTCCCATATGGGGGTAGCTATGGCTACACCTTC. Amino acids: CASSQGLPYGGSYGYTF.

This clonotype was seen just once. V gene TRBV5-1 combines with J gene TRBJ1-1, with TRBD1 matching over 10 bases. Germline V gene data show CDR1 as SGHRS and CDR2 as YFSETQ. This CDR3 contains 14 residues. V was pared by 4 bases and J by 5 bases, with 5 bases of the junction left unmatched. CDR3 nucleotides: TGCGCCAGCAGCCCCCAGGACAGGGGGACTGAAGCTTTCTTT. As protein: CASSPQDRGTEAFF.

This clonotype was picked up a small number of times. The J gene is TRBJ1-6, the V gene TRBV6-6; unclear D gene. Germline V gene sequence: CDR1 MNHNY, CDR2 SVGAGI (reference sequence). The CDR3 spans 14 residues. The ends were cut back, 5 bases at V and 7 bases at J, with 12 bases in the middle. The CDR3 loop reads CASSTDSDNSPLHF. CDR3 nucleotides: TGTGCCAGCAGTACCGACTCGGACAATTCACCCCTCCACTTT.

A word on this clonotype: The junction shows a germline mismatch at one end, possibly a read error. This chain connects TRBV13 to TRBJ2-5, with D unresolved. Looked up from germline, CDR1 is PRHDT and CDR2 is FYEKMQ (reference sequence). This CDR3 contains 14 residues. The DNA of the CDR3 is TGTGCCAGCAGCGTAGGTGGCCAGACGGAGACCCAGTACTTC. Residues: CASSVGGQTETQYF.

As concerns this clonotype: The germline gene is not matched at one end of the junction; a read error may be the cause. This rearrangement joins TRBV12-3 or TRBV12-4 to TRBJ2-6; D unresolved. CDR3 size: 15 residues. CDR3 residues: CAGSSRTSGANVLTF. CDR3 bases: TGTGCCGGCAGCTCGCGTACTTCTGGGGCCAACGTCCTGACTTTC.

This chain joins TRBV7-3 and TRBJ1-6, with D perhaps TRBD1 (5 bases). V was shortened by 2 bases and J by 9 bases, with 17 bases between the two germline ends. Germline V gene sequence: CDR1 SGHTA, CDR2 FQGTGA. This CDR3 has 16 amino acids. The CDR3 reads CASSLHETTGRSPLHF. Here the CDR3 DNA reads TGTGCCAGCAGCTTACACGAGACAACAGGCCGTTCACCCCTCCACTTT.

The chain has TRBV7-2 and TRBJ2-4; TRBD2 matches at 10 bases. In germline, CDR1 is SGHTA, CDR2 FQGNSA. The trim removed 3 bases at V and 0 bases at J, leaving 8 bases unmatched. The CDR3 covers 18 residues. In DNA form, the CDR3 reads TGTGCCAGCAGCTTCCTAGCGGGGGTTGCACTAGCCAAAAACATTCAGTACTTC. Amino acid sequence: CASSFLAGVALAKNIQYF.

This clonotype occurred many times. The chain combines TRBV20-1 with TRBJ1-1; D unclear. CDR1 and CDR2 (germline): DFQATT, SNEGSKA (reference sequence). The CDR3 sequence is 11 residues long. Trimming pared 6 bases from V and 9 bases from J, leaving 14 bases between. Here the CDR3 DNA reads TGCAGTGCGGCCCCCGGGATCCAAGCTTTCTTT. It codes for CSAAPGIQAFF.

This clonotype occurred a few times. The chain links TRBV6-5 to TRBJ2-5; 9 bases are shared with TRBD1. CDR3 size: 16 residues. Trimming cost V 0 bases and J 2 bases; bases outside gene matches: 4. CDR1 MNHEY and CDR2 SVGAGI come from the germline V gene. The CDR3 sequence: CASSYSKGQGQETQYF. The CDR3, as DNA: TGTGCCAGCAGTTACTCGAAGGGACAGGGACAAGAGACCCAGTACTTC.

V is TRBV3-1 and J is TRBJ2-1, with D hard to call. Trimming removed 8 bases from V and 3 bases from J, with 8 bases in between. The CDR3 covers 12 residues. The germline V gene encodes CDR1 LGHDT and CDR2 YNNKEL (reference sequence). The CDR3 nucleotides are TGTGCCAGCGGCAGACTCTACAATGAGCAGTTCTTC. Protein product: CASGRLYNEQFF.

The J gene is TRBJ2-7, the V gene TRBV3-1; TRBD1 might be the D (6 bases). The germline V gene encodes CDR1 LGHDT and CDR2 YNNKEL (reference sequence). V dropped 3 bases and J dropped 3 bases, with 24 bases sitting between them. This CDR3 region has 18 residues. CDR3 nucleotides: TGTGCCAGCAGCCATCCAACTACCACAGGGTGGGACGTCTACGAGCAGTACTTC. This sequence encodes CASSHPTTTGWDVYEQYF.

V and J are TRBV28 and TRBJ1-4; D is uncertain. With 3 bases removed from V and 4 bases from J, the gap between germline ends came to 6 bases. The CDR3 totals 13 residues. CDR1 is MDHEN, CDR2 SYDVKM, per germline. The CDR3 nucleotides read TGTGCCAGCAGTTTCCAGGTTAATGAAAAACTGTTTTTT. Protein product: CASSFQVNEKLFF.